This TCR beta chain was documented in a study of T cell responses to AZD1222 COVID-19 vaccine. Study observations and caveats: Unmutated variant regions reportedly attract nearly half of all spike-specific TCRs. Possibly, clonal diversity was underestimated; donors were largely white British and included more females.

Method: immunoSEQ multiplex PCR; TCRdb's copy keeps in-frame clones and lacks some. The table has 75,000 to 100,000 clones, more than 80% seen once. With respect to this clone: Antigen unknown.

Germline assignment: CDR1 KGHSH and CDR2 LQKENI. This CDR3 region has 13 residues. V was trimmed by 4 bases and J by 1 base, leaving 7 bases between them. This TCR came from an adult in good health. The input for sequencing was peripheral blood, taken on day 0 of AZD1222 vaccination. The rearrangement links TRBV18 to TRBJ1-1, with a tentative D call TRBD1 (6 bases). CDR3 amino acids: CASSLTGNTEAFF. CDR3 in DNA: TGTGCCAGCTCACTGACAGGGAACACTGAAGCTTTCTTT.